This TCR beta chain was sequenced during a study of T cell repertoires in ileal Crohn's disease. V lost 1 base and J 4 bases, leaving 8 bases between the germline ends. There are 15 residues in the CDR3. CDR1 and CDR2 (germline): SEHNR, FQNEAQ (reference sequence). Profiled with immunoSEQ multiplex PCR; TCRdb holds only in-frame clones, not every one. The data contain over 7,500 clones, less than 85% of them singletons. This sequence was found in an adult with Crohn's disease. This chain connects TRBV7-9 to TRBJ1-6, with a possible D match to TRBD1 (5 bases). Input material: ileal tissue. CDR3 region: CASSLGDSYNSPLHF. The CDR3 nucleotides are TGTGCCAGCAGCTTAGGGGACTCTTATAATTCACCCCTCCACTTT.